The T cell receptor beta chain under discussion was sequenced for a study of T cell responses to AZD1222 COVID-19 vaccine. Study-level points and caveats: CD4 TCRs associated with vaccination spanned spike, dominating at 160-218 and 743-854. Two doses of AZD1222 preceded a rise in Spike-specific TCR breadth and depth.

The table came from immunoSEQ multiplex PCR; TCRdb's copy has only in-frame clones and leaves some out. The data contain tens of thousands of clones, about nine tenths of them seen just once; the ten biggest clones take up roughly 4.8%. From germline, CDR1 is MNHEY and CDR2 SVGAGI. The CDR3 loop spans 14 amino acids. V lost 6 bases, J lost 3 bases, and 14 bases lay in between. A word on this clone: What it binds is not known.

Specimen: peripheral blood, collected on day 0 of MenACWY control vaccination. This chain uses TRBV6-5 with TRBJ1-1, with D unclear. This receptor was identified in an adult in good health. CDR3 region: CASRKLEEDTEAFF. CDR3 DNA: TGTGCCAGCAGGAAACTGGAGGAGGACACTGAAGCTTTCTTT.